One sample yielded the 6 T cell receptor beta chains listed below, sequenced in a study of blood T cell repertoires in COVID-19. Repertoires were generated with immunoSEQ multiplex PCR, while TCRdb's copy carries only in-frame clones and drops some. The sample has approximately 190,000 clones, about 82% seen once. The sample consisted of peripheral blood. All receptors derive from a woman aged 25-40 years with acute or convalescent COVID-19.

CDR3 sequence: CASSSGQGRTDTQYF. The CDR3 nucleotides read TGTGCCAGCAGTTCGGGACAGGGGCGCACAGATACGCAGTATTTT. The V call is TRBV28, the J call TRBJ2-3, with 10 bases aligning to TRBD1. Germline V CDR1 and CDR2: MDHEN, SYDVKM. Trimming removed 4 bases from V and 1 base from J; junction bases left unmatched: 2. The CDR3 consists of 15 residues.

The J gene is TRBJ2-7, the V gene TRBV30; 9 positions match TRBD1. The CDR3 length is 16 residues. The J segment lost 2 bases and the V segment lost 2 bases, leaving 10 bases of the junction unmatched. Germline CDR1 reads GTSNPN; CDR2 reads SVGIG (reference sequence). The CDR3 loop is CAWSKSRQGVPYEQYF. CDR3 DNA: TGTGCCTGGAGTAAATCCCGACAGGGGGTCCCCTACGAGCAGTACTTC.

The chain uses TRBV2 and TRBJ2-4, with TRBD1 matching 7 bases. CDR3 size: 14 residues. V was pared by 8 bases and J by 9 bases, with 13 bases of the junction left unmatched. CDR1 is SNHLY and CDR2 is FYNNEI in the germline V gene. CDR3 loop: CASALIKGAVIQYF. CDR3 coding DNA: TGTGCCAGCGCCCTAATAAAGGGGGCAGTCATTCAGTACTTC. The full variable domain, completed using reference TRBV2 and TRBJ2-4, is EPEVTQTPSHQVTQMGQEVILRCVPISNHLYFYWYRQILGQKVEFLVSFYNNEISEKSEIFDDQFSVERPDGSNFTLKIRSTKLEDSAMYFCASALIKGAVIQYFGAGTRLSVL.

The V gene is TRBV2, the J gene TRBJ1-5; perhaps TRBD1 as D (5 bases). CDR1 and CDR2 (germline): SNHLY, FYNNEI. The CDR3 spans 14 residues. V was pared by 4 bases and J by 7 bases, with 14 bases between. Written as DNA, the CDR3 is TGTGCCAGCAGTGGGGGCGGATCCGGACAGCCCCAGCATTTT. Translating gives CASSGGGSGQPQHF.

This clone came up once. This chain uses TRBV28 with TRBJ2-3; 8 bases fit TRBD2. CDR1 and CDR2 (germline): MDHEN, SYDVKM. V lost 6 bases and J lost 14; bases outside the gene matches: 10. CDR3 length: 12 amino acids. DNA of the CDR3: TGTGCCAGCAGAGGAACCGGGACTAGTCGGTATTTT. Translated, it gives CASRGTGTSRYF.

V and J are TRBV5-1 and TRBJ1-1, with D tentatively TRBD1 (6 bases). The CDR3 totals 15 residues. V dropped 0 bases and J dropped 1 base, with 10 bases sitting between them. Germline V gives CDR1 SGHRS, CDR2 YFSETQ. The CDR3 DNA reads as TGCGCCAGCAGCTTGGGACCGGGACAGAACACTGAAGCTTTCTTT. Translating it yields CASSLGPGQNTEAFF.